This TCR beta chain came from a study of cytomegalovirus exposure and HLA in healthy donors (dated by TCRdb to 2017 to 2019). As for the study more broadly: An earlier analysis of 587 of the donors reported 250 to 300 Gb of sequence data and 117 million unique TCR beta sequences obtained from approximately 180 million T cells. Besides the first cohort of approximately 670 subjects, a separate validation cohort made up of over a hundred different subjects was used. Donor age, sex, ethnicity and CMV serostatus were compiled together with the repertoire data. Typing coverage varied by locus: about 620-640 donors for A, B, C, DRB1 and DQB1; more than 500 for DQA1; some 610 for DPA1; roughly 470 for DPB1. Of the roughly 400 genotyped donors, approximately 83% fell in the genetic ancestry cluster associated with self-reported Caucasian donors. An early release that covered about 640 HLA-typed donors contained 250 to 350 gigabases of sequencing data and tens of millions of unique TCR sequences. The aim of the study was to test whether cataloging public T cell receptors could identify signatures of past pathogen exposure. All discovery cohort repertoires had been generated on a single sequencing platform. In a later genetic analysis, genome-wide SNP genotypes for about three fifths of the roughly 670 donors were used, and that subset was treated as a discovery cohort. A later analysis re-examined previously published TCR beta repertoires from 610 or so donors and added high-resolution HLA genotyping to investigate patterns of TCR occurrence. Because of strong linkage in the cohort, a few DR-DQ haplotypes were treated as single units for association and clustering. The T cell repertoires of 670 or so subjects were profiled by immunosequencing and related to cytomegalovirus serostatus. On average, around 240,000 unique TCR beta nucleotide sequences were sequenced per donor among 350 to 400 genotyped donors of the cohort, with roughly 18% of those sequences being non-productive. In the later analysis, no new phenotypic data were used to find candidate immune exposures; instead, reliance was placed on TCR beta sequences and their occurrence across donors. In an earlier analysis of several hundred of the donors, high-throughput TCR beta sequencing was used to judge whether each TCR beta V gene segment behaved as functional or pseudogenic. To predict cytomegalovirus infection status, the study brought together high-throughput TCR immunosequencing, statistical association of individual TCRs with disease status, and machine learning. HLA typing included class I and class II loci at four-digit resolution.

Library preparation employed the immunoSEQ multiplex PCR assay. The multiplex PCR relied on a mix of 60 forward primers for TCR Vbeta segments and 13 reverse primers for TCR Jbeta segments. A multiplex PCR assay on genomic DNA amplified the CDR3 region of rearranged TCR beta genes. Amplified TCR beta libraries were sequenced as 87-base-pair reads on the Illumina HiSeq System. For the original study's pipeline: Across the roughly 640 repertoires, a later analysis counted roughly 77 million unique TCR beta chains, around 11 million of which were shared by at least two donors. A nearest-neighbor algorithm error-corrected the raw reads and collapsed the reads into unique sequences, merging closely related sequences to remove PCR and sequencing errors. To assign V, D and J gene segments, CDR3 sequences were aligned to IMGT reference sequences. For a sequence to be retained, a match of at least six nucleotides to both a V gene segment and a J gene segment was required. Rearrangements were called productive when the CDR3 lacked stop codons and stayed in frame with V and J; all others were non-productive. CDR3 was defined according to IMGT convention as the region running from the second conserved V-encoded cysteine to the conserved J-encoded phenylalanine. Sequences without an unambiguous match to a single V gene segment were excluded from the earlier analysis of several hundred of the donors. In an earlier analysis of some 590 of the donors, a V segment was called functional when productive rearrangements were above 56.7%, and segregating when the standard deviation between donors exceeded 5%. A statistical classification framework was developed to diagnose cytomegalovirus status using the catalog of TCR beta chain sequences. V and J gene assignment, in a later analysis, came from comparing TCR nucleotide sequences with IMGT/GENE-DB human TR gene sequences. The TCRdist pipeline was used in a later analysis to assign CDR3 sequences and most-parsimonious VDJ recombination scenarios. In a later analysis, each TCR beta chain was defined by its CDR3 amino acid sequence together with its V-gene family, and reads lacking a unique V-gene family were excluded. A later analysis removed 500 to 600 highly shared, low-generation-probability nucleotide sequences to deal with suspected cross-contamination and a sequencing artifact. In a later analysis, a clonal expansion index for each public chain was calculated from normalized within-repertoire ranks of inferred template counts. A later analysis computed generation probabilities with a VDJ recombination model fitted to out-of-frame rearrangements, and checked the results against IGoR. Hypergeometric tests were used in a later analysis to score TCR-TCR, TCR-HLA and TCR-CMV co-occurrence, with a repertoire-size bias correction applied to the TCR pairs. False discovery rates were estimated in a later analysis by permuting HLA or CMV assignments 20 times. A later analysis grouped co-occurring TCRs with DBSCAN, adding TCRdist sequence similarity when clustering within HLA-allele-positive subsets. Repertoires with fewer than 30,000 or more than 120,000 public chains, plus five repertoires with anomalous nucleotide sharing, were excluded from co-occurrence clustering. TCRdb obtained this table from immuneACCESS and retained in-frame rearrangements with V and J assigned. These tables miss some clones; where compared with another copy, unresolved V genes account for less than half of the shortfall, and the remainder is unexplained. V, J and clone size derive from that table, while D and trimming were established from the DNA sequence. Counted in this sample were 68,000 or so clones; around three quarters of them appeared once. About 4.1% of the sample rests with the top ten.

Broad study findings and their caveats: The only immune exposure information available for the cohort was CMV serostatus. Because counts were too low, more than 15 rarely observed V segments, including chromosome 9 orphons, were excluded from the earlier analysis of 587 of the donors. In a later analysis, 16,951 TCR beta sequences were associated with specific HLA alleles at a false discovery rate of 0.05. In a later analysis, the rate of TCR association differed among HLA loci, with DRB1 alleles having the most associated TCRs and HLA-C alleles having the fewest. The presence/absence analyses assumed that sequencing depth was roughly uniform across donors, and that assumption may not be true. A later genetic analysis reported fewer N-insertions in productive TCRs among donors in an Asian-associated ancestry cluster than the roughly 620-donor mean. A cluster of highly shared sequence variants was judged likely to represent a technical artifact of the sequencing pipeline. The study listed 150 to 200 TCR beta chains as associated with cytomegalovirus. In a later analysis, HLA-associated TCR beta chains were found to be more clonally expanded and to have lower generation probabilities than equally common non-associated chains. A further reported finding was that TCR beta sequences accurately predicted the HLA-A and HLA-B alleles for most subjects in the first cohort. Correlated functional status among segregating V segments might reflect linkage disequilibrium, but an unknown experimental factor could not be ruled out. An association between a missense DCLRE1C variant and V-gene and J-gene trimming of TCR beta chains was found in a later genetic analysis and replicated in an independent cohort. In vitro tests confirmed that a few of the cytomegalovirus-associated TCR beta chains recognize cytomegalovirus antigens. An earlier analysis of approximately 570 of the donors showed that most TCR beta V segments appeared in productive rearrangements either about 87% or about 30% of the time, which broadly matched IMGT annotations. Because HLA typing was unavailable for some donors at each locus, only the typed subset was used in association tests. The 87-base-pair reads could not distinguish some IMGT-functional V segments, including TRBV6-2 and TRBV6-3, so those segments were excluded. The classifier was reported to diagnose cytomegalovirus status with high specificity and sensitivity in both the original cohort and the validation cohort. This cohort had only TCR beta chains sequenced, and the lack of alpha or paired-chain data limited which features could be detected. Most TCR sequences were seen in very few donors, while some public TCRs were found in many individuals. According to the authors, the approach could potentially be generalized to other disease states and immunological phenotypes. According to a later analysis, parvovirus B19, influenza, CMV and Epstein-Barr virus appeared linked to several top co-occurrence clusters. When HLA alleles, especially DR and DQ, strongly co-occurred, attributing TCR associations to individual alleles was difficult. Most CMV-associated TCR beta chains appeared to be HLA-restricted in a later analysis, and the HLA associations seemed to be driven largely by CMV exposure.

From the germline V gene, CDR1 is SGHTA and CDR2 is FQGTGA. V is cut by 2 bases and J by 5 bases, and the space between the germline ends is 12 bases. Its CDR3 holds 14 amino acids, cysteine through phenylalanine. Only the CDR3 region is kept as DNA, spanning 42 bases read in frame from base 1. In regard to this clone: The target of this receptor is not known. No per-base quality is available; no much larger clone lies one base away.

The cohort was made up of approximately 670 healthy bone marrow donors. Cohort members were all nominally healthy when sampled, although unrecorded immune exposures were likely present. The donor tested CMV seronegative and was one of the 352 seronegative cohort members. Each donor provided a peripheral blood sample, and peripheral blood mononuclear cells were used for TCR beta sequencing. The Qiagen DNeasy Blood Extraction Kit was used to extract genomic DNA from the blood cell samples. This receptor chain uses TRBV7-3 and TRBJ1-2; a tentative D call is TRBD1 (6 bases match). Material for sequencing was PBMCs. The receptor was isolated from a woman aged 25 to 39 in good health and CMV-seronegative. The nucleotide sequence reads TGTGCCAGCAGCTTAGGGGAGGGGGGTTATGGCTACACCTTC. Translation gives CASSLGEGGYGYTF.